This paragraph covers one T cell receptor beta chain sequence. Antigen unknown. A far larger clone is off by one base, so a read error is likely. The time point here: newly diagnosed GD, antithyroid drugs for less than 3 months. From PBMCs, RNA was extracted and then used to make the TCR library. Trimming shortened V by 5 bases and J by 4 bases, and 7 bases separated the two germline ends. The CDR3 loop spans 12 amino acids. Germline CDR1 and CDR2: MNHEY and SVGEGT. Construction of the TCR beta libraries employed iRepertoire HTBI primers in conjunction with Arm-PCR of CDR3 regions. Using its own MiXCR run on the multiplex PCR reads, TCRdb lists one record per CDR3 protein. Of about 540,000 distinct CDR3 sequences listed, roughly 14% were seen once; the top ten hold about 10%. This sample stems from a study of regulatory T cells in long-lasting Graves disease. The study's findings and limits: Accuracy was perhaps lowered by the small sample size.

Separately, the same data were catalogued under a study of T cells in Graves' hyperthyroidism and ophthalmopathy.

The rearrangement joins TRBV6-2 or TRBV6-3 to TRBJ2-3; no firm D call. This receptor was obtained from a man aged 30-40 years with Graves disease. The material sequenced was peripheral blood mononuclear cells (PBMCs), taken at new diagnosis, from a patient treated with antithyroid drugs. CDR3 sequence reads: CASSEVADTQYF. The CDR3 DNA reads TGTGCCAGCAGTGAAGTAGCAGATACGCAGTATTTT.